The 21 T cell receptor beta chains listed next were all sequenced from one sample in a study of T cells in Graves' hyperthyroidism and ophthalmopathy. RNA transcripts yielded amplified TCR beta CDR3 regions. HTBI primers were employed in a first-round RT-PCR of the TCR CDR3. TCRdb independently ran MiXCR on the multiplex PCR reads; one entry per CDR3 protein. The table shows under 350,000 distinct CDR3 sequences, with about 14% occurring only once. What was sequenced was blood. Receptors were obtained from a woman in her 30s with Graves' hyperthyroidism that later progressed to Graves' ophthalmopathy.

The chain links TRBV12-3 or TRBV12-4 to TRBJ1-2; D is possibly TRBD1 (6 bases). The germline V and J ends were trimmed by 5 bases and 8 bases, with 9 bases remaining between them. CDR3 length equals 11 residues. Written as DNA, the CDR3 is TGTGCCAGCAGTGACAGGTTCGGCTACACCTTC. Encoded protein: CASSDRFGYTF.

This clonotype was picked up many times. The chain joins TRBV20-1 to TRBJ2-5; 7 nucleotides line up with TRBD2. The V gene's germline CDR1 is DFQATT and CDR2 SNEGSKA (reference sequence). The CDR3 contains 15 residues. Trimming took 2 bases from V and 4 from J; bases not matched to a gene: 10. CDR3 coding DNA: TGCAGTGCTAGAAGCCTCCGCGGGAGTGGAGAGACCCAGTACTTC. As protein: CSARSLRGSGETQYF.

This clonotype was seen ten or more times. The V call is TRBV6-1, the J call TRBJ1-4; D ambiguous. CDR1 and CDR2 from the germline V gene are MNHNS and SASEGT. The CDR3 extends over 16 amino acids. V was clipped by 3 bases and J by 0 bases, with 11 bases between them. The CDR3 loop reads CASSDLLDTTNEKLFF. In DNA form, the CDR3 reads TGTGCCAGCAGTGACCTCCTAGATACAACTAATGAAAAACTGTTTTTT.

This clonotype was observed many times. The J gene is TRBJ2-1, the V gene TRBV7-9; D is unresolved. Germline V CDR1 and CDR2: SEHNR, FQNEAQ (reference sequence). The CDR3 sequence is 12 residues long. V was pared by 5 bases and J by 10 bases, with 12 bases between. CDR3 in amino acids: CASSQPTREQFF. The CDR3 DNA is TGTGCCAGCAGCCAACCGACCCGAGAGCAGTTCTTC.

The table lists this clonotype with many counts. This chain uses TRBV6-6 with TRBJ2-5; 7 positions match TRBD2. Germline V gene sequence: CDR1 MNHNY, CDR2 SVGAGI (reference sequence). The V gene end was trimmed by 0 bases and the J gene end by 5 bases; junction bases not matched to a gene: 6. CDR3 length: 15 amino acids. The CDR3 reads CASSYSGGEGETQYF. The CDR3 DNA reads TGTGCCAGCAGTTACTCGGGGGGGGAGGGGGAGACCCAGTACTTC.

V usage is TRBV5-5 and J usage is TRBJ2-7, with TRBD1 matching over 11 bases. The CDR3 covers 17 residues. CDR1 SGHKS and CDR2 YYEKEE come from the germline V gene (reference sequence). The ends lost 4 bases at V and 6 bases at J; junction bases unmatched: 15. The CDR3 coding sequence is TGTGCCAGCAGCCTGGACAGGGGGCGCGGGTCAGCGCTCGAGCAGTACTTC. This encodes CASSLDRGRGSALEQYF.

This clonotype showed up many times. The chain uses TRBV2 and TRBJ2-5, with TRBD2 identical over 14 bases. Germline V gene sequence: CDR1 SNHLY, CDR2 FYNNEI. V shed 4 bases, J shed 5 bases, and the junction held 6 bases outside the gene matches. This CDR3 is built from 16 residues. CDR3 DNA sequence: TGTGCCAGCAGTGGACTAGCGGGAGGGCCCAGGGAGACCCAGTACTTC. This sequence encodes CASSGLAGGPRETQYF.

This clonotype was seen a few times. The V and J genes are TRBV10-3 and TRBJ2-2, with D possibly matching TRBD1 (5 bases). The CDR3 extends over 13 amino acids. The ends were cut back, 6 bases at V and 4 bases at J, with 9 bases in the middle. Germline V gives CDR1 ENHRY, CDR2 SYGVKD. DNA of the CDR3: TGTGCCATCAGGTACAGGAGCACCGGGGAGCTGTTTTTT. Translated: CAIRYRSTGELFF.

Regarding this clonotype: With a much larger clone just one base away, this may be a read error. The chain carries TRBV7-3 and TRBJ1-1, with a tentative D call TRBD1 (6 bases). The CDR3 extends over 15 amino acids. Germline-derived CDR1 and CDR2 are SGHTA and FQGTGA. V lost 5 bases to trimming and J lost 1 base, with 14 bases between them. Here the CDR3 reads CASSPQQGWNTEAFF. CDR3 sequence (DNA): TGTGCCAGCAGCCCGCAACAGGGCTGGAACACTGAAGCTTTCTTT. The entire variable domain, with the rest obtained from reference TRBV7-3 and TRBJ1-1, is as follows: GAGVSQTPSNKVTEKGKYVELRCDPISGHTALYWYRQSLGQGPEFLIYFQGTGAADDSGLPNDRFFAVRPEGSVSTLKIQRTERGDSAVYLCASSPQQGWNTEAFFGQGTRLTVV.

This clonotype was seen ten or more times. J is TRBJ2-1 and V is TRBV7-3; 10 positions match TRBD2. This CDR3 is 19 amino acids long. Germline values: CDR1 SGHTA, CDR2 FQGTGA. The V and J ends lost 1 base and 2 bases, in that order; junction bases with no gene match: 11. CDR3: CASSLMGWASGSPYNEQFF. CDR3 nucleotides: TGTGCCAGCAGCTTAATGGGGTGGGCTAGCGGGAGCCCCTACAATGAGCAGTTCTTC.

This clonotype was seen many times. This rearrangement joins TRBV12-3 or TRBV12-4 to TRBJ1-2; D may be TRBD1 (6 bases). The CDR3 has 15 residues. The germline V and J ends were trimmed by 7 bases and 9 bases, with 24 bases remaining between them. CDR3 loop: CASTARAGDLGRYTF. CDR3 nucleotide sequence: TGTGCCAGCACTGCCAGGGCAGGGGACTTAGGTCGCTACACCTTC.

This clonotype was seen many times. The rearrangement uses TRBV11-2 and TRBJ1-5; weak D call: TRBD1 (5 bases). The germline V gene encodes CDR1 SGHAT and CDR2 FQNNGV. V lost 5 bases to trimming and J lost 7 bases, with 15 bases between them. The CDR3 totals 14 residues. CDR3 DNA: TGTGCCAGCAGCAGAGGGGCATCCAGCCAGCCCCAGCATTTT. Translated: CASSRGASSQPQHF. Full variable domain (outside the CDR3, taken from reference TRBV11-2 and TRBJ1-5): EAGVAQSPRYKIIEKRQSVAFWCNPISGHATLYWYQQILGQGPKLLIQFQNNGVVDDSQLPKDRFSAERLKGVDSTLKIQPAKLEDSAVYLCASSRGASSQPQHFGDGTRLSIL.

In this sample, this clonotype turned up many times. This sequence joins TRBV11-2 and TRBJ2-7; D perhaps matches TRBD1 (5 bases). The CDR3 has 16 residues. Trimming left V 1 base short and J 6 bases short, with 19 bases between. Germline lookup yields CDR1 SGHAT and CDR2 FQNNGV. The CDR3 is CASSLARWEGAGEQYF. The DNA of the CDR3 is TGTGCCAGCAGCTTAGCCCGGTGGGAAGGGGCAGGCGAGCAGTACTTC.

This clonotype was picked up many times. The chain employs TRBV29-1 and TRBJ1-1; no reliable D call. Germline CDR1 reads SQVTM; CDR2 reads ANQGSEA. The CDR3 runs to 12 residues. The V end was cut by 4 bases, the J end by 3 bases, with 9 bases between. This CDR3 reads CSVVSWDTEAFF. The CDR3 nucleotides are TGCAGCGTTGTGTCTTGGGACACTGAAGCTTTCTTT.

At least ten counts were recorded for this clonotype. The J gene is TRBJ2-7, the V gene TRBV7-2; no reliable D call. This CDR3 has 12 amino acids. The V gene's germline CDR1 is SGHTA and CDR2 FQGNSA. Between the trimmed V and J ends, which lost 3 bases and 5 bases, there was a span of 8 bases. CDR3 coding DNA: TGTGCCAGCAGCTTCGACCCGGACGAGCAGTACTTC. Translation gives CASSFDPDEQYF.

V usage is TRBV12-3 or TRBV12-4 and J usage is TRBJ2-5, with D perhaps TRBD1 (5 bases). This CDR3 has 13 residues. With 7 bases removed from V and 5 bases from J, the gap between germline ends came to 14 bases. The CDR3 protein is CASTQTGRETQYF. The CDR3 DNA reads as TGTGCCAGCACCCAAACAGGCCGGGAGACCCAGTACTTC.

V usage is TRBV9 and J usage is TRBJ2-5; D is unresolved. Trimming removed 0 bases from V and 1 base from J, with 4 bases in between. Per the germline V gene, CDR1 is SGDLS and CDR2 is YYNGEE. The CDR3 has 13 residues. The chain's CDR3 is CASSVDIQETQYF. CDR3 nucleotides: TGTGCCAGCAGCGTAGATATCCAAGAGACCCAGTACTTC.

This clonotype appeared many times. The CDR3 protein is CASSLGQGEKLFF. DNA for the CDR3: TGTGCCAGCAGCTTAGGCCAGGGTGAAAAACTGTTTTTT. This rearrangement joins TRBV7-9 to TRBJ1-4; perhaps TRBD1 as D (5 bases). CDR1 and CDR2 from the germline V gene are SEHNR and FQNEAQ (reference sequence). This CDR3 has 13 amino acids. V lost 1 base and J 7 bases, leaving 7 bases between the germline ends.

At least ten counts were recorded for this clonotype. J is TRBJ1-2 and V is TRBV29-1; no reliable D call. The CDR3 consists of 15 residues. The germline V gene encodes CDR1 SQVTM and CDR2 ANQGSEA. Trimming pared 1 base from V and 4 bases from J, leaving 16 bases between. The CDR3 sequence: CSVEGPEDLGYGYTF. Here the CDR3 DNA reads TGCAGCGTTGAAGGCCCTGAGGACCTTGGCTATGGCTACACCTTC.

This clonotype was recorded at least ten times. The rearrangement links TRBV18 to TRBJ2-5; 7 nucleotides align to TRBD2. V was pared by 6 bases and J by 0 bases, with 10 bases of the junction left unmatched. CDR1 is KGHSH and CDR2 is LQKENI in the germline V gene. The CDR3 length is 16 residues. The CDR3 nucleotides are TGTGCCAGCTCCGCCCCTCTGGGAGGGAACCAAGAGACCCAGTACTTC. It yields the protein CASSAPLGGNQETQYF.

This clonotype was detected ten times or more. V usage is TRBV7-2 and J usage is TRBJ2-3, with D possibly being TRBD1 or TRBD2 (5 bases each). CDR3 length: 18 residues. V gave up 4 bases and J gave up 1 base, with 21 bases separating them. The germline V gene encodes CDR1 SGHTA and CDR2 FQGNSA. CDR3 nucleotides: TGTGCCAGCAGCTCAATTGGGCCAGGGACCAGCCGCACAGATACGCAGTATTTT. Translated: CASSSIGPGTSRTDTQYF.